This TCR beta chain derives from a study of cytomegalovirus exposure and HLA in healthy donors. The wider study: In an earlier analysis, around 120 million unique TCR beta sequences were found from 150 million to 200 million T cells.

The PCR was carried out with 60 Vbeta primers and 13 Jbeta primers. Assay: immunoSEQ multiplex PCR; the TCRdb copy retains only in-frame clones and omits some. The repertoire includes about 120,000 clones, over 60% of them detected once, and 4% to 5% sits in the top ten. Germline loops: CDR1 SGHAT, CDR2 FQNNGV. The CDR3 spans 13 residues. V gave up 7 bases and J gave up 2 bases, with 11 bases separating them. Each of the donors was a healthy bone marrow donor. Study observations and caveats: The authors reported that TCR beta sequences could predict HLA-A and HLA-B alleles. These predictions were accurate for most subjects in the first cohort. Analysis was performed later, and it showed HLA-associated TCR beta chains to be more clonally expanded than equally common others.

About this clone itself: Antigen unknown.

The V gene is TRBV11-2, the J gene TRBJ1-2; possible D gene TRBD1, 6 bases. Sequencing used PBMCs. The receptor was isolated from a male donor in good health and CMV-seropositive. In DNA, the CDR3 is TGTGCCAGCACCCAGGGGCAGAACTATGGCTACACCTTC. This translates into CASTQGQNYGYTF.